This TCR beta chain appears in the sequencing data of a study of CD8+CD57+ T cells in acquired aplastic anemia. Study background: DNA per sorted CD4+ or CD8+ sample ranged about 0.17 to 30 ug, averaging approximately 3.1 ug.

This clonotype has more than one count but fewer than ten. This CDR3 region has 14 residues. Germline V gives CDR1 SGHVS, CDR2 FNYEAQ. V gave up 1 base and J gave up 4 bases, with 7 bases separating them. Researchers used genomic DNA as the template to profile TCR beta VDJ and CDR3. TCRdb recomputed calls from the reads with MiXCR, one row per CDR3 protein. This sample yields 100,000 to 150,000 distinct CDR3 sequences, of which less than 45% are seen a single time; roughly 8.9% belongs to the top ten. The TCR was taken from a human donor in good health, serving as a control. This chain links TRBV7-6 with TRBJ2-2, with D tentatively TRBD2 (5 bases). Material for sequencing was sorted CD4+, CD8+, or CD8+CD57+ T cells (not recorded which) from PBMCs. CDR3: CASSLGETTGELFF. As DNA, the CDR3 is TGTGCCAGCAGCTTAGGGGAGACCACCGGGGAGCTGTTTTTT.